Listed here is a single T cell receptor (beta chain). As handled by the study authors: How many nucleated cells were present was estimated from reference gene primer amplification. Clones were sequenced by immunoSEQ multiplex PCR, and TCRdb holds only the in-frame ones, with some missing. The V and J calls and the clone size are those of that table, but D and trimming were determined from the DNA. The profile shows fewer than 250,000 clones, 83% of them singletons. This entry comes from a study of blood T cell repertoires in COVID-19. Overall study: Acute and convalescent COVID-19 samples came from the United States, Italy and Spain. T cells, B-cell-depleted T cells, or PBMCs supplied cDNA or gDNA.

Specimen: peripheral blood. This clonotype was sampled from a woman between 70 and 85 years old with active or convalescent COVID-19.

This chain's CDR3 is CASSKARGHSYEQYF. CDR3 bases: TGTGCCAGTAGTAAGGCCAGGGGGCACTCCTACGAGCAGTACTTC. The rearrangement joins TRBV19 to TRBJ2-7, with 8 bases matching TRBD1. This CDR3 is 15 amino acids long. V shed 4 bases and J 0 bases; nucleotides not matched to a gene: 5. In germline, CDR1 is LNHDA, CDR2 SQIVND (reference sequence).